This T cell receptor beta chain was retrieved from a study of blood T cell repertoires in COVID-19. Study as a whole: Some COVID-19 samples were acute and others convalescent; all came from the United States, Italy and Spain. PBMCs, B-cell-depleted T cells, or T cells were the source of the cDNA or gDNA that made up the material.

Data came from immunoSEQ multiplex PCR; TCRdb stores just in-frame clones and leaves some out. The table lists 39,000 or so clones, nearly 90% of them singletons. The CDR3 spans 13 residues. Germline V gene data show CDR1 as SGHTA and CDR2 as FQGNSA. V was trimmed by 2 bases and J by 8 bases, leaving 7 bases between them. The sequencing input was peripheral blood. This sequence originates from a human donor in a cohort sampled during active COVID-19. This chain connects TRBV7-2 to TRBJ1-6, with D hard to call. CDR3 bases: TGTGCCAGCAGCTTAAACAGCCATTCACCCCTCCACTTT. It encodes CASSLNSHSPLHF. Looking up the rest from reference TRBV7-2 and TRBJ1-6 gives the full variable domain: GAGVSQSPSNKVTEKGKDVELRCDPISGHTALYWYRQSLGQGLEFLIYFQGNSAPDKSGLPSDRFSAERTGGSVSTLTIQRTQQEDSAVYLCASSLNSHSPLHFGNGTRLTVT.